This is a list of T cell receptor beta chains from one sample in a study of regulatory T cells in long-lasting Graves disease. TCRdb processed the multiplex PCR reads anew with MiXCR; each CDR3 protein has one entry. Of 420,000 or so distinct CDR3 sequences listed, 16% are singletons. This sample also belongs to another study, concerning T cells in Graves' hyperthyroidism and ophthalmopathy.

The sample here was peripheral blood mononuclear cells (PBMCs), taken at new diagnosis, from a patient treated with antithyroid drugs. These TCRs come from a woman younger than 35 with Graves disease. The CDR3 runs from the conserved cysteine through the conserved F or W. A D gene is named only where the DNA matches it firmly. Clone size is not always given. Where it is, it says once, few, many or a class for expanded clones.

cdr3_nt: TGTGCCAGCTCACCGGGACAGGGTTTCACAGATACGCAGTATTTT
cdr3_aa: CASSPGQGFTDTQYF
j_call: TRBJ2-3
clone_size: many
d_call: TRBD1
v_call: TRBV18

cdr3_nt: TGTGCCAGCACTAGCGGGAGATTCGCAGATACGCAGTATTTT
cdr3_aa: CASTSGRFADTQYF
j_call: TRBJ2-3
clone_size: many
d_call: TRBD2
v_call: TRBV6-1

cdr3_nt: TGTGCCAGCAGTTCTCTAGCGGGAGGTTCCCTCTACAATGAGCAGTTCTTC
cdr3_aa: CASSSLAGGSLYNEQFF
j_call: TRBJ2-1
clone_size: few
d_call: TRBD2
v_call: TRBV7-6

cdr3_nt: TGTGCCAGCAGACTCACTGGAGGCACAGATACGCAGTATTTT
cdr3_aa: CASRLTGGTDTQYF
j_call: TRBJ2-3
clone_size: many
d_call: NA
v_call: TRBV6-1

cdr3_nt: TGCGCCAGCAGCGGCCGGGACACAAAAGAGACCCAGTACTTC
cdr3_aa: CASSGRDTKETQYF
j_call: TRBJ2-5
clone_size: NA
d_call: NA
v_call: TRBV5-1

cdr3_nt: TGTGCCATCAGTGCAGCGACGGGGGAAAAACTGTTTTTT
cdr3_aa: CAISAATGEKLFF
j_call: TRBJ1-4
clone_size: many
d_call: NA
v_call: TRBV10-3

cdr3_nt: TGTGCCAGCAGCAACGGACAGACCAAGTACTTC
cdr3_aa: CASSNGQTKYF
j_call: TRBJ2-4
clone_size: NA
d_call: NA
v_call: TRBV14

cdr3_nt: TGCAGTGCTAACCGTGGACAGAGTACTAACTATGGCTACACCTTC
cdr3_aa: CSANRGQSTNYGYTF
j_call: TRBJ1-2
clone_size: NA
d_call: NA
v_call: TRBV20-1

cdr3_nt: TGTGCCAGCAGCCAAGATGGGAGTCGCTCAGATACGCAGTATTTT
cdr3_aa: CASSQDGSRSDTQYF
j_call: TRBJ2-3
clone_size: many
d_call: NA
v_call: TRBV3-1

cdr3_nt: TGTGCCAGCAGCTTGTGGGCGGGGGACGAGCAGTACTTC
cdr3_aa: CASSLWAGDEQYF
j_call: TRBJ2-7
clone_size: few
d_call: TRBD2
v_call: TRBV5-6

cdr3_nt: TGTGCCAGCAGTTACTCAGCGGGAACTTACAATGAGCAGTTCTTC
cdr3_aa: CASSYSAGTYNEQFF
j_call: TRBJ2-1
clone_size: medium-sized
d_call: TRBD2
v_call: TRBV6-2/TRBV6-3

cdr3_nt: TGTGCCAGTAGTATTTACGTTCCGCCAGATACGCAGTATTTT
cdr3_aa: CASSIYVPPDTQYF
j_call: TRBJ2-3
clone_size: few
d_call: NA
v_call: TRBV19

cdr3_nt: TGTGCCAGCAGGTCGTCACTACTTGGAAAGAACACTGAAGCTTTCTTT
cdr3_aa: CASRSSLLGKNTEAFF
j_call: TRBJ1-1
clone_size: many
d_call: NA
v_call: TRBV7-2

cdr3_nt: TGTGCCAGCAGCTTACCCGTCAAAAACATTCAGTACTTC
cdr3_aa: CASSLPVKNIQYF
j_call: TRBJ2-4
clone_size: NA
d_call: NA
v_call: TRBV7-9

cdr3_nt: TGTGCCAGCTCACGAACAAGAAGCGGGACTAGCGTATTGGCAGATACGCAGTATTTT
cdr3_aa: CASSRTRSGTSVLADTQYF
j_call: TRBJ2-3
clone_size: many
d_call: TRBD2
v_call: TRBV18

cdr3_nt: TGTGCCAGCAGCCAAGTTACCACCACCGGGGAGCTGTTTTTT
cdr3_aa: CASSQVTTTGELFF
j_call: TRBJ2-2
clone_size: many
d_call: NA
v_call: TRBV3-1

cdr3_nt: TGTGCCAGCAGCTTAGTGGCTTACGAGCAGTACTTC
cdr3_aa: CASSLVAYEQYF
j_call: TRBJ2-7
clone_size: many
d_call: NA
v_call: TRBV28

cdr3_nt: TGTGCCAGCAGTTTAGTAGAGGGACCGGCGGACACAGATACGCAGTATTTT
cdr3_aa: CASSLVEGPADTDTQYF
j_call: TRBJ2-3
clone_size: few
d_call: NA
v_call: TRBV12-3/TRBV12-4

cdr3_nt: TGTGCCAGCAGCCAAGGGTTGGTCGAGCAGTACTTC
cdr3_aa: CASSQGLVEQYF
j_call: TRBJ2-7
clone_size: many
d_call: NA
v_call: TRBV3-1

cdr3_nt: TGTGCCAGCAGCCAAGGGACAGGGAAAAACACCATATATTTT
cdr3_aa: CASSQGTGKNTIYF
j_call: TRBJ1-3
clone_size: NA
d_call: TRBD1
v_call: TRBV3-1

cdr3_nt: TGTGCCAGCAGTTTACATAGGGGAGGGGGCCTTAATCAGCCCCAGCATTTT
cdr3_aa: CASSLHRGGGLNQPQHF
j_call: TRBJ1-5
clone_size: NA
d_call: TRBD1
v_call: TRBV28

cdr3_nt: TGTGCCAGCAGCTTAGCGGGGGACGGACAGTATGGCTACACCTTC
cdr3_aa: CASSLAGDGQYGYTF
j_call: TRBJ1-2
clone_size: many
d_call: NA
v_call: TRBV7-8

cdr3_nt: TGTGCCACCCGGGAGGGGTCCACAGATACGCAGTATTTT
cdr3_aa: CATREGSTDTQYF
j_call: TRBJ2-3
clone_size: few
d_call: TRBD2
v_call: TRBV15

cdr3_nt: TGTGCCAGCAGCTTGGGATCACTAGCGGCCAATGAGCAGTTCTTC
cdr3_aa: CASSLGSLAANEQFF
j_call: TRBJ2-1
clone_size: many
d_call: TRBD2
v_call: TRBV28